A selection of T cell receptor beta chains follows, all from one sample in a study of T cell clones after liver transplantation. Profiling relied on immunoSEQ multiplex PCR, and the TCRdb table lists in-frame clones only, not all of them. There are approximately 71,000 clones in the sample; approximately 92% occur only once, and over 0.9% lies in the top ten. The starting material was CD4+ T cells from blood, obtained less than 26 months after liver transplant. These TCRs come from a human patient who received a liver transplant. Some T cells may arise from the graft donor. CDR3s include the opening cysteine and the closing phenylalanine or tryptophan. A D gene is named only where the DNA matches it firmly. Clone size, where shown, is once, few, many, or a class for clones that have expanded.

clone size: once; V gene: TRBV6-1; J gene: TRBJ2-5; D gene: NA; CDR3 DNA: TGTGCCAGCAGCGGGACTTTTCAAGAGACCCAGTACTTC; CDR3 protein: CASSGTFQETQYF
clone size: NA; V gene: TRBV11-2; J gene: TRBJ1-5; D gene: NA; CDR3 DNA: TGTGCCAGCAGCTCAGACAGTTATAGCAATCAGCCCCAGCATTTT; CDR3 protein: CASSSDSYSNQPQHF
clone size: NA; V gene: TRBV6-1; J gene: TRBJ1-1; D gene: NA; CDR3 DNA: TGTGCCACCTCCAAAGGAGGCTCGGGGAACACTGAAGCTTTCTTT; CDR3 protein: CATSKGGSGNTEAFF
clone size: NA; V gene: TRBV9; J gene: TRBJ2-7; D gene: TRBD1; CDR3 DNA: TGTGCCAGCGAGGACAGGAACTCCTACGAGCAGTACTTC; CDR3 protein: CASEDRNSYEQYF
clone size: few; V gene: TRBV28; J gene: TRBJ1-2; D gene: NA; CDR3 DNA: TGTGCCAGCAGTTTATGGGGGGCGGGCGGATCCAACTATGGCTACACCTTC; CDR3 protein: CASSLWGAGGSNYGYTF
clone size: once; V gene: TRBV30; J gene: TRBJ2-3; D gene: TRBD1; CDR3 DNA: TGTGCCTGGAGCATCGGGACAGGCAACGCAGATACGCAGTATTTT; CDR3 protein: CAWSIGTGNADTQYF
clone size: NA; V gene: TRBV28; J gene: TRBJ1-1; D gene: NA; CDR3 DNA: TGTGCCAGCAGTTTCACTGGACAGAGGAACACTGAAGCTTTCTTT; CDR3 protein: CASSFTGQRNTEAFF
clone size: NA; V gene: TRBV18; J gene: TRBJ2-3; D gene: TRBD2; CDR3 DNA: TGTGCCAGCTCAAGGGAGGGACCAGGCACAGATACGCAGTATTTT; CDR3 protein: CASSREGPGTDTQYF
clone size: NA; V gene: TRBV5-1; J gene: TRBJ1-4; D gene: TRBD1; CDR3 DNA: TGCGCCAGCGCAGGACAGGCTGCCGGTAATGAAAAACTGTTTTTT; CDR3 protein: CASAGQAAGNEKLFF
clone size: NA; V gene: TRBV25-1; J gene: TRBJ2-3; D gene: NA; CDR3 DNA: TGTGCCAGCAGTGTTGACAACACAGATACGCAGTATTTT; CDR3 protein: CASSVDNTDTQYF
clone size: NA; V gene: TRBV9; J gene: TRBJ1-2; D gene: NA; CDR3 DNA: TGTGCCAGCAGCGTAGGAGGGGCCGAAGTAGGCTACACCTTC; CDR3 protein: CASSVGGAEVGYTF
clone size: NA; V gene: TRBV2; J gene: TRBJ1-3; D gene: NA; CDR3 DNA: TGTGCCAGCAGTGAAACCGGCTCTGGAAACACCATATATTTT; CDR3 protein: CASSETGSGNTIYF
clone size: NA; V gene: TRBV15; J gene: TRBJ2-1; D gene: NA; CDR3 DNA: TGTGCCACCAGCAGAGACTTGGGTGGGTACTACAATGAGCAGTTCTTC; CDR3 protein: CATSRDLGGYYNEQFF
clone size: NA; V gene: TRBV7-3; J gene: TRBJ2-3; D gene: TRBD1; CDR3 DNA: TGTGCCAGCAGCTCACAGGGGATGGTGGCGGATACGCAGTATTTT; CDR3 protein: CASSSQGMVADTQYF
clone size: NA; V gene: TRBV6-1; J gene: TRBJ2-3; D gene: TRBD1; CDR3 DNA: TGTGCCAGCAGTGCCGTGGGGACAGGTACAGATACGCAGTATTTT; CDR3 protein: CASSAVGTGTDTQYF
clone size: NA; V gene: TRBV29-1; J gene: TRBJ2-2; D gene: NA; CDR3 DNA: TGCAGCGTTTCCCGTTCAGGGGCCGGGGAGCTGTTTTTT; CDR3 protein: CSVSRSGAGELFF
clone size: NA; V gene: TRBV5-8; J gene: TRBJ2-7; D gene: NA; CDR3 DNA: TGTGCCAGCAGCCCACGGGGAGACAGGATCCACGAGCAGTACTTC; CDR3 protein: CASSPRGDRIHEQYF
clone size: NA; V gene: TRBV2; J gene: TRBJ2-7; D gene: NA; CDR3 DNA: TGTGCCAGCAGTGAAGCGCTTGTGGCTACTACGGACTACGAGCAGTACTTC; CDR3 protein: CASSEALVATTDYEQYF
clone size: few; V gene: TRBV30; J gene: TRBJ2-5; D gene: NA; CDR3 DNA: TGTGCCTGGAGTGTTGGGACCTCCAAGACTAATACAATACGGCAAGAGACCCAGTACTTC; CDR3 protein: CAWSVGTSKTNTIRQETQYF
clone size: NA; V gene: TRBV28; J gene: TRBJ2-1; D gene: TRBD1; CDR3 DNA: TGTGCCAGCACCCGGGGTCACGGACAGGTAAACAATGAGCAGTTCTTC; CDR3 protein: CASTRGHGQVNNEQFF
clone size: NA; V gene: TRBV10-3; J gene: TRBJ1-1; D gene: TRBD1; CDR3 DNA: TGTGCCATAAGGGGGACAGCCGAGGACACTGAAGCTTTCTTT; CDR3 protein: CAIRGTAEDTEAFF
clone size: NA; V gene: TRBV5-1; J gene: TRBJ2-5; D gene: TRBD2; CDR3 DNA: TGCGCCAGCACTCTGGGAGGGGCGCGAGAGACCCAGTACTTC; CDR3 protein: CASTLGGARETQYF
clone size: NA; V gene: TRBV5-1; J gene: TRBJ2-5; D gene: TRBD2; CDR3 DNA: TGCGCCAGCAGCTCCGAACAGGTTGCGGGGGTGCCAGAGACCCAGTACTTC; CDR3 protein: CASSSEQVAGVPETQYF
clone size: once; V gene: TRBV5-1; J gene: TRBJ2-5; D gene: TRBD2; CDR3 DNA: TGCGCCAGTGCGACGGGGGGACTCCAAGAGACCCAGTACTTC; CDR3 protein: CASATGGLQETQYF
clone size: NA; V gene: TRBV5-1; J gene: TRBJ2-2; D gene: NA; CDR3 DNA: TGCGCCAGCAGCTCCATTGAAATTACCGGGGAGCTGTTTTTT; CDR3 protein: CASSSIEITGELFF
clone size: NA; V gene: TRBV27; J gene: TRBJ2-1; D gene: NA; CDR3 DNA: TGTGCCAGCAGTTTAATGGGGACGGACTACAATGAGCAGTTCTTC; CDR3 protein: CASSLMGTDYNEQFF
clone size: NA; V gene: TRBV5-4; J gene: TRBJ1-3; D gene: NA; CDR3 DNA: TGTGCCAGCAGCCTGGAAGGGTTTGGAAACACCATATATTTT; CDR3 protein: CASSLEGFGNTIYF
clone size: NA; V gene: TRBV4-2; J gene: TRBJ2-2; D gene: TRBD1; CDR3 DNA: TGTGCCAGCAGCCAAGAAACGTGGACAGGGGCCAACACCGGGGAGCTGTTTTTT; CDR3 protein: CASSQETWTGANTGELFF
clone size: NA; V gene: TRBV7-2; J gene: TRBJ2-2; D gene: NA; CDR3 DNA: TGTGCCAGCAGCTTATCTCTGGGGTACTCGAACACCGGGGAGCTGTTTTTT; CDR3 protein: CASSLSLGYSNTGELFF
clone size: NA; V gene: TRBV2; J gene: TRBJ2-1; D gene: TRBD2; CDR3 DNA: TGTGCCAGCAGCCAGAGGACTAGCGGGACCTTTTCCTACAATGAGCAGTTCTTC; CDR3 protein: CASSQRTSGTFSYNEQFF
clone size: once; V gene: TRBV28; J gene: TRBJ1-3; D gene: TRBD1; CDR3 DNA: TGTGCCAGCAGCGGACAGGGGGCTGCGAACACCATATATTTT; CDR3 protein: CASSGQGAANTIYF